The present T cell receptor (beta chain) was sequenced within a study of cytomegalovirus exposure and HLA in healthy donors. Overall study: Most donors, 81% of around 400 genotyped, fell in the Caucasian-associated ancestry cluster. Study-level findings and limits: Most subjects' HLA-A and HLA-B alleles were reportedly predicted from TCR beta sequences. Researchers counted around 180 TCR beta chains as cytomegalovirus-associated. Prior analysis indicated that the majority of TCR beta V segments exhibited productivity approximately 90% or approximately 30% of the time.

PCR employed 60 Vbeta and 13 Jbeta primers. Using immunoSEQ multiplex PCR, the repertoire was profiled, and TCRdb retains in-frame clones only, with some absent. The sample records about 250,000 clones, about 75% being singletons. Germline V CDR1 and CDR2: GTSNPN, SVGIG (reference sequence). This CDR3 region has 12 residues. V lost 1 base and J 5 bases, leaving 5 bases between the germline ends. Turning to this clone: Its antigen is undetermined.

The sequence was obtained from a female donor in good health and CMV-seronegative. The specimen sequenced was PBMCs. This chain uses TRBV30 with TRBJ2-2; D is perhaps TRBD2 (5 bases). Here the CDR3 reads CAWSAGTGELFF. CDR3 coding DNA: TGTGCCTGGAGTGCGGGAACCGGGGAGCTGTTTTTT.